The clone carrying this TCR beta chain has only one observation. A read error may account for a junction end that differs from germline. Per the germline V gene, CDR1 is SEHNR and CDR2 is FQNEAQ (reference sequence). The CDR3 loop spans 15 amino acids. These data originate in a study of T-cell memory formation after mild COVID-19. TCR alpha and TCR beta cDNA libraries carrying sample barcodes and UMIs were produced by 5'RACE using constant-segment primers. TCRdb fed the 5' RACE reads into MiXCR, producing one record per CDR3 protein. The sample holds about 560,000 distinct CDR3 sequences, less than 25% seen once.

The chain employs TRBV7-9 and TRBJ2-5, with 7 bases that match TRBD1. This TCR came from an adult woman who had mild COVID-19 (a few samples of this study predate the infection). Cell type and time point are not known. Sequenced material: PBMCs or a T cell subset sorted from them (not recorded which). The CDR3 DNA follows: TGTGCCAGCAGCTTAGTGGGACAGAGCTCGGAGACCAAGTACTTC. This sequence encodes CASSLVGQSSETKYF.